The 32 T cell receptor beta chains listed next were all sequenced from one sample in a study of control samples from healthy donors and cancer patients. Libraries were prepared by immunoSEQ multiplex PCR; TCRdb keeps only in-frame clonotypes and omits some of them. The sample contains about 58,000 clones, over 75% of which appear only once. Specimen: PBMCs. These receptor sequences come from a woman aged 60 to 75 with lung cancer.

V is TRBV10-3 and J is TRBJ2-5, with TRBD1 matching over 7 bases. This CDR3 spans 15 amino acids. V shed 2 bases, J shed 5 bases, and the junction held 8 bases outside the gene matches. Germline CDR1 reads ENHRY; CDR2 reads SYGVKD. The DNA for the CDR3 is TGTGCCATCAGTGAGATGGCAGGGGGTGGGGAGACCCAGTACTTC. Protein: CAISEMAGGGETQYF.

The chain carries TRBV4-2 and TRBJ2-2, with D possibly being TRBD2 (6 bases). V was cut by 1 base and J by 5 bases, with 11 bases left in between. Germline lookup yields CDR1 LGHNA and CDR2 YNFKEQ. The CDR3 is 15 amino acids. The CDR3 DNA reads TGTGCCAGCAGCCAAGGAGGGAGGAGAACCGGGGAGCTGTTTTTT. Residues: CASSQGGRRTGELFF.

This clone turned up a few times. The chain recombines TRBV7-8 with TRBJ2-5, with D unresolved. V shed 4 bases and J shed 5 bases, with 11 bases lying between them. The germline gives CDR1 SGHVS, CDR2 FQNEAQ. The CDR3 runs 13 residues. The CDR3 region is CASSSLHSETQYF. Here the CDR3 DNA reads TGTGCCAGCAGCTCTCTCCATAGCGAGACCCAGTACTTC.

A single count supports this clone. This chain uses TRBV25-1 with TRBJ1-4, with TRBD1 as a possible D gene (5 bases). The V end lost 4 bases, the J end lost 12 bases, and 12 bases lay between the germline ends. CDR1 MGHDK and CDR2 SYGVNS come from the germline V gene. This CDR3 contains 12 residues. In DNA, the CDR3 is TGTGCCAGCAGTGCCCGGGACTCGGAACTGTTTTTT. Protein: CASSARDSELFF. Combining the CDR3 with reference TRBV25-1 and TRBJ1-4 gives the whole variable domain EADIYQTPRYLVIGTGKKITLECSQTMGHDKMYWYQQDPGMELHLIHYSYGVNSTEKGDLSSESTVSRIRTEHFPLTLESARPSHTSQYLCASSARDSELFFGSGTQLSVL.

The CDR3 loop is CASSTPRTGEGTEAFF. The CDR3 nucleotides are TGTGCCAGCAGCACCCCCCGGACAGGGGAGGGGACTGAAGCTTTCTTT. The rearrangement links TRBV9 to TRBJ1-1; 9 nucleotides line up with TRBD1. V shed 4 bases and J 5 bases; nucleotides not matched to a gene: 12. The CDR3 extends over 16 amino acids. Per germline, CDR1 SGDLS and CDR2 YYNGEE.

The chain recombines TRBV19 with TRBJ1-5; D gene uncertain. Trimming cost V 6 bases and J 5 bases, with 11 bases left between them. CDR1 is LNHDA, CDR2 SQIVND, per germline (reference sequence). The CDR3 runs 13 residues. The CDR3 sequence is CASSPWRYQPQHF. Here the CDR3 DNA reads TGTGCCAGTAGCCCGTGGCGGTATCAGCCCCAGCATTTT.

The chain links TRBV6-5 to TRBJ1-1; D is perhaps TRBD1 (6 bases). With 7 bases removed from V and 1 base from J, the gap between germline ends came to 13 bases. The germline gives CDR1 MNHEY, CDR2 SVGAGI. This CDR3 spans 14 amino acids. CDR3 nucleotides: TGTGCCAGCACTCCCGAAGGGGGGAACACTGAAGCTTTCTTT. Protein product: CASTPEGGNTEAFF.

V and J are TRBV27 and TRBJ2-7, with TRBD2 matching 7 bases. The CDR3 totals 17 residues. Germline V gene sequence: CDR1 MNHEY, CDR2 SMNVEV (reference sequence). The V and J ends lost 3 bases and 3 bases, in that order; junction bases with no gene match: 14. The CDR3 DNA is TGTGCCAGCAGTTTCTGGGAGGGGTCCCCGGGGCACTACGAGCAGTACTTC. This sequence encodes CASSFWEGSPGHYEQYF.

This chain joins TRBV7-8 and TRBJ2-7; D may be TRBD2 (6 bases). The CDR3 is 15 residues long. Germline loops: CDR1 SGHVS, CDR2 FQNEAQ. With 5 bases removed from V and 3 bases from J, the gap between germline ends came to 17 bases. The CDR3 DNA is TGTGCCAGCAGCCCAAGACTAGAGGAAGGCTACGAGCAGTACTTC. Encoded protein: CASSPRLEEGYEQYF.

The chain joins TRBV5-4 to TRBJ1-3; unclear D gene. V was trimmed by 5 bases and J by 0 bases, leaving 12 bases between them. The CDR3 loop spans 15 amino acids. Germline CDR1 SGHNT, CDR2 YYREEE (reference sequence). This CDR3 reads CASSQDTYSGNTIYF. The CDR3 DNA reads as TGTGCCAGCAGTCAAGACACCTACTCTGGAAACACCATATATTTT.

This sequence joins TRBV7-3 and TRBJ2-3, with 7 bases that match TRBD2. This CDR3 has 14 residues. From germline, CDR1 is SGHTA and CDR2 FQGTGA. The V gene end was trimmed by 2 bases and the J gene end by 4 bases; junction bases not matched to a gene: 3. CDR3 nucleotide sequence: TGTGCCAGCAGCTTAGGCGGGGGTGCAGATACGCAGTATTTT. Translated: CASSLGGGADTQYF.

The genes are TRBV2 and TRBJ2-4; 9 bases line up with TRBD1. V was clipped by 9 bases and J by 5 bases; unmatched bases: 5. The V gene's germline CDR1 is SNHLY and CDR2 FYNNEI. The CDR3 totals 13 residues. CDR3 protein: CASVGQGENIQYF. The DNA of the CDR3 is TGTGCCAGTGTGGGACAGGGCGAAAACATTCAGTACTTC.

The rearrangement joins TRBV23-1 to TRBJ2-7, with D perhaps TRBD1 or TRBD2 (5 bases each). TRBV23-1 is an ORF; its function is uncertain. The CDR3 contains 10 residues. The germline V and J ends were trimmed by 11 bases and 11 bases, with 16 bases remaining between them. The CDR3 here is CAGNRGTKYF. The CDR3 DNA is TGCGCCGGAAACCGGGGCACTAAGTACTTC.

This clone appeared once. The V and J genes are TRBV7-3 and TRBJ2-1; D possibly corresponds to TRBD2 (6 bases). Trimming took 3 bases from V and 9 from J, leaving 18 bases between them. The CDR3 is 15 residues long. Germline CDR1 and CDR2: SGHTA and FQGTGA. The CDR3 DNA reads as TGTGCCAGCAGCTTGGCCGGGGGAGAGGGCGGTGAGCAGTTCTTC. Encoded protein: CASSLAGGEGGEQFF.

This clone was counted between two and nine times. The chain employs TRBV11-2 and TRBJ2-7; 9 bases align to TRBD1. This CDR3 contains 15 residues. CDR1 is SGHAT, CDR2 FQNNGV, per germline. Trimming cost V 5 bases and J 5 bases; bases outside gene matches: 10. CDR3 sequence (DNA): TGTGCCAGCAGCCGCCAGACAGGGGGAGGTAACGAGCAGTACTTC. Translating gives CASSRQTGGGNEQYF.

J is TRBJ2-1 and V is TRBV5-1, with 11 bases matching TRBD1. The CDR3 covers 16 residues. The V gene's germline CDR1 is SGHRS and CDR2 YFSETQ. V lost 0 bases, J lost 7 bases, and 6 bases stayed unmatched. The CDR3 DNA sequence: TGCGCCAGCAGCTTGGCCGGACAGGGGGCAGGGAATGAGCAGTTCTTC. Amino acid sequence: CASSLAGQGAGNEQFF. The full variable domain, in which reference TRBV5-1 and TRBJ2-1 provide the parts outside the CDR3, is KAGVTQTPRYLIKTRGQQVTLSCSPISGHRSVSWYQQTPGQGLQFLFEYFSETQRNKGNFPGRFSGRQFSNSRSEMNVSTLELGDSALYLCASSLAGQGAGNEQFFGPGTRLTVL.

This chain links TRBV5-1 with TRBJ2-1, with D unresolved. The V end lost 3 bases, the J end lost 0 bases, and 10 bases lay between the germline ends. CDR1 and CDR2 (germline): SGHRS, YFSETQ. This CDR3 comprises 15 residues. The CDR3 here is CASSYSGSSYNEQFF. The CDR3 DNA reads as TGCGCCAGCAGCTATTCAGGAAGCTCCTACAATGAGCAGTTCTTC.

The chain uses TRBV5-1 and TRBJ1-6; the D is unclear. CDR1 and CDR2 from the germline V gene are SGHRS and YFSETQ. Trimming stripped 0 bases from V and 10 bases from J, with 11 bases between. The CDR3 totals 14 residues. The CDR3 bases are TGCGCCAGCAGCTTGGACAGCGGGTCCTCACCCCTCCACTTT. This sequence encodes CASSLDSGSSPLHF.

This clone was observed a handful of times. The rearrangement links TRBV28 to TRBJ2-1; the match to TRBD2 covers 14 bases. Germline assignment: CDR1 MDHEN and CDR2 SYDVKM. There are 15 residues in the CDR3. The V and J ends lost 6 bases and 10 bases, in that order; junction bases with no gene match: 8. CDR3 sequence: CASSPGTSGSWEQFF. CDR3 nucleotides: TGTGCCAGCAGCCCCGGGACTAGCGGGAGTTGGGAGCAGTTCTTC. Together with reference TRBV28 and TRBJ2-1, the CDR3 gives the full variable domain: DVKVTQSSRYLVKRTGEKVFLECVQDMDHENMFWYRQDPGLGLRLIYFSYDVKMKEKGDIPEGYSVSREKKERFSLILESASTNQTSMYLCASSPGTSGSWEQFFGPGTRLTVL.

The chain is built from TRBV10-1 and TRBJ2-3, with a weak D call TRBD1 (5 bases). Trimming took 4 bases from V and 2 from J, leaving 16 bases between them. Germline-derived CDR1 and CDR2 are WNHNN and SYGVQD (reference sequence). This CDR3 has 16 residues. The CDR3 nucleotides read TGCGCCAGCAGTGTGGAGTTCGGCAGGGACACAGATACGCAGTATTTT. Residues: CASSVEFGRDTDTQYF.

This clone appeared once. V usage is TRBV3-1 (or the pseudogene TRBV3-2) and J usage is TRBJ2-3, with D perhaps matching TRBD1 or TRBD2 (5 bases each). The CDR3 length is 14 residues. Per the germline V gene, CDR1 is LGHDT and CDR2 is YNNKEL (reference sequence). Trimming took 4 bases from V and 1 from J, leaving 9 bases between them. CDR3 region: CASSLLGGTDTQYF. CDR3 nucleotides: TGTGCCAGCAGCCTCTTGGGGGGCACAGATACGCAGTATTTT.

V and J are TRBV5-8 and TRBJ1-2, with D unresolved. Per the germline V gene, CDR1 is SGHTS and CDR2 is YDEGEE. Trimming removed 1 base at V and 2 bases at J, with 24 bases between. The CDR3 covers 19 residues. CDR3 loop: CASSLRVSTASLVNYGYTF. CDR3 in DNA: TGTGCCAGCAGCTTGCGAGTGTCTACAGCCAGCCTCGTGAACTATGGCTACACCTTC.

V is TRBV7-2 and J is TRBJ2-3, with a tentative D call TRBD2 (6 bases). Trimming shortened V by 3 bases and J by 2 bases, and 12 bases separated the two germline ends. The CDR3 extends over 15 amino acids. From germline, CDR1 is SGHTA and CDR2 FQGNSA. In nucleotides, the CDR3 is TGTGCCAGCAGCTTTAGCGGCCACTCCACAGATACGCAGTATTTT. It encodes CASSFSGHSTDTQYF.

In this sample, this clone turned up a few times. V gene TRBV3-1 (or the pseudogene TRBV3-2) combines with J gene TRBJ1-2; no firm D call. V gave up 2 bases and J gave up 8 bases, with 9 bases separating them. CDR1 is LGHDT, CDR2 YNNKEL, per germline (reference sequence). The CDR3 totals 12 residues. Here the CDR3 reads CASSQSRLGYTF. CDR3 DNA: TGTGCCAGCAGCCAAAGTCGTCTCGGCTACACCTTC.

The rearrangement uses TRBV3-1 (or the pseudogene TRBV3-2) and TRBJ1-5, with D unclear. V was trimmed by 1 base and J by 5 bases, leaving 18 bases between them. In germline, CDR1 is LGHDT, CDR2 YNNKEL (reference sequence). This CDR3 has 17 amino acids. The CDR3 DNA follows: TGTGCCAGCAGCCAAGCTTTCGGGAACCGGAGGGATCAGCCCCAGCATTTT. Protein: CASSQAFGNRRDQPQHF.

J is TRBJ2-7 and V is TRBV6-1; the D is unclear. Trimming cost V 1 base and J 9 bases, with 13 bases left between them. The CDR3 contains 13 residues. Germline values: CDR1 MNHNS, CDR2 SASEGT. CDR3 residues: CASSEDSDGPQYF. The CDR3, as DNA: TGTGCCAGCAGTGAAGACTCGGACGGCCCGCAGTACTTC.

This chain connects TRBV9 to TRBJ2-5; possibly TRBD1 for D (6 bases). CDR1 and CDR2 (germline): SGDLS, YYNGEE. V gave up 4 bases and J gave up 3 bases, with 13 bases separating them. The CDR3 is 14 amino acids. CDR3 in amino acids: CASSSRTAEETQYF. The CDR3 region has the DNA TGTGCCAGCAGCTCGCGGACAGCTGAAGAGACCCAGTACTTC.

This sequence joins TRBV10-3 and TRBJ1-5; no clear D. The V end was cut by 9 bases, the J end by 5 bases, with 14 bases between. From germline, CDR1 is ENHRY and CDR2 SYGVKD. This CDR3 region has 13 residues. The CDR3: CAMTSDVDQPQHF. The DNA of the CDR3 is TGTGCCATGACATCAGACGTGGATCAGCCCCAGCATTTT.

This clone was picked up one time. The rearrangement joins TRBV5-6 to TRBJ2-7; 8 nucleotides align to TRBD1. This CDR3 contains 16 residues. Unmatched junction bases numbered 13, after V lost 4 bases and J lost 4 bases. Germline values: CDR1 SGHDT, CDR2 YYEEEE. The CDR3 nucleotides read TGTGCCAGCAGCAGAATATGGCAGGGGGCAAAGTACGAGCAGTACTTC. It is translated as CASSRIWQGAKYEQYF.

The CDR3 is CASSYVRGGYGYTF. The DNA of the CDR3 is TGTGCCAGCAGTTACGTCAGGGGAGGCTATGGCTACACCTTC. The chain carries TRBV6-5 and TRBJ1-2; D perhaps matches TRBD1 (6 bases). CDR3 length equals 14 residues. Trimming took off 2 bases at V and 4 bases at J, with 11 bases between the two ends. Germline V CDR1 and CDR2: MNHEY, SVGAGI.

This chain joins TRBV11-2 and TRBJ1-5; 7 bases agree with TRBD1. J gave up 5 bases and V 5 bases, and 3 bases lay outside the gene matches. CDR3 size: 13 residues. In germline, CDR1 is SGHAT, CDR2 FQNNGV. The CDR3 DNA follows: TGTGCCAGCAGCCTTGACAGGGATCAGCCCCAGCATTTT. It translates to CASSLDRDQPQHF.

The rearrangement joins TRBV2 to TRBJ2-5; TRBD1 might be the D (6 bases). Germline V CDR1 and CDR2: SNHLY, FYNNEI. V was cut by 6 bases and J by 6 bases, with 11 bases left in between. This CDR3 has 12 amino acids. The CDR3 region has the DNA TGTGCCAGCAGCCTACAGGGACAGACCCAGTACTTC. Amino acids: CASSLQGQTQYF.